Shown below are 27 T cell receptor beta chains from a single sample sequenced in a study of control samples from healthy donors and cancer patients. TCRdb's copy holds only in-frame clones and misses some; the assay was immunoSEQ multiplex PCR. Among 60,000 to 75,000 clones, around 85% were seen once, and the ten largest hold roughly 5.5%. Input material: blood. The origin of the receptors is a man aged 35 to 55 in good health.

This chain links TRBV18 with TRBJ1-1; no clear D. Per the germline V gene, CDR1 is KGHSH and CDR2 is LQKENI. V lost 6 bases and J lost 5, with 16 bases in between. The CDR3 covers 14 residues. The CDR3 loop is CASSPNDGPTEAFF. The CDR3 region has the DNA TGTGCCAGCTCCCCAAATGACGGACCAACTGAAGCTTTCTTT.

The CDR3 loop is CASSLAPQSSYNSPLHF. CDR3 DNA sequence: TGTGCCAGCAGCTTAGCCCCCCAGAGCTCCTATAATTCACCCCTCCACTTT. V and J are TRBV11-2 and TRBJ1-6; unclear D gene. Trimming removed 1 base from V and 0 bases from J, with 10 bases in between. Germline-derived CDR1 and CDR2 are SGHAT and FQNNGV. The CDR3 consists of 17 residues.

V and J are TRBV5-5 and TRBJ1-5; D is possibly TRBD1 (5 bases). The CDR3 is made up of 13 amino acids. Germline CDR1 is SGHKS and CDR2 is YYEKEE (reference sequence). Trimming took off 3 bases at V and 7 bases at J, with 11 bases between the two ends. This chain's CDR3 is CASSSTVGQPQHF. The CDR3 coding sequence is TGTGCCAGCAGCTCGACAGTCGGCCAGCCCCAGCATTTT.

J is TRBJ2-4 and V is TRBV5-1, with D perhaps TRBD1 or TRBD2 (5 bases each). There are 16 residues in the CDR3. Trimming took 0 bases from V and 0 from J, leaving 10 bases between them. Germline V lookup: CDR1 SGHRS, CDR2 YFSETQ. The CDR3 region is CASSLALGVAKNIQYF. The CDR3 bases are TGCGCCAGCAGCTTGGCCTTGGGGGTAGCCAAAAACATTCAGTACTTC.

The gene calls are TRBV5-6 and TRBJ1-2; D is unclear. V was pared by 0 bases and J by 6 bases, with 9 bases between. CDR3 length equals 13 residues. CDR1 SGHDT and CDR2 YYEEEE come from the germline V gene. This chain's CDR3 is CASSLGVFDGYTF. DNA for the CDR3: TGTGCCAGCAGCTTGGGAGTCTTCGATGGCTACACCTTC.

This clone was observed once. This chain uses TRBV7-3 with TRBJ2-3; 11 bases fit TRBD2. V gave up 5 bases and J gave up 4 bases; unmatched junction bases: 2. The CDR3 extends over 14 amino acids. Germline V lookup: CDR1 SGHTA, CDR2 FQGTGA. DNA of the CDR3: TGTGCCAGCAGCCTGACTAGCGGGGCAGATACGCAGTATTTT. Amino acid sequence: CASSLTSGADTQYF. The full variable domain, completed using reference TRBV7-3 and TRBJ2-3, is GAGVSQTPSNKVTEKGKYVELRCDPISGHTALYWYRQSLGQGPEFLIYFQGTGAADDSGLPNDRFFAVRPEGSVSTLKIQRTERGDSAVYLCASSLTSGADTQYFGPGTRLTVL.

On this clone: Distinct nucleotide sequences in the sample also encode this CDR3. This chain links TRBV7-2 with TRBJ1-4; D not certain. The CDR3 consists of 15 residues. The ends were cut back, 1 base at V and 3 bases at J, with 9 bases in the middle. Per germline, CDR1 SGHTA and CDR2 FQGNSA. This chain's CDR3 is CASSLVGGSNEKLFF. CDR3 nucleotide sequence: TGTGCCAGCAGCTTAGTTGGAGGGTCTAATGAAAAACTGTTTTTT. The full variable domain, with the rest looked up from reference TRBV7-2 and TRBJ1-4, is GAGVSQSPSNKVTEKGKDVELRCDPISGHTALYWYRQSLGQGLEFLIYFQGNSAPDKSGLPSDRFSAERTGGSVSTLTIQRTQQEDSAVYLCASSLVGGSNEKLFFGSGTQLSVL.

For the CDR3, the DNA is TGCGCCAGCAGCCAAGTCCCTAGGGGGGCAGGTGAAAAACTGTTTTTT. Translating it yields CASSQVPRGAGEKLFF. The chain uses TRBV4-1 and TRBJ1-4; the D gene is possibly TRBD1 (6 bases). V shed 1 base and J shed 7 bases, with 16 bases lying between them. Germline V gene data show CDR1 as MGHRA and CDR2 as YSYEKL. The CDR3 has 16 amino acids.

The DNA for the CDR3 is TGTGCCAGCAGCCTAGCGGGAGATAGCTCCTACGAGCAGTACTTC. Protein: CASSLAGDSSYEQYF. The J gene is TRBJ2-7, the V gene TRBV6-6, with 10 bases identical to TRBD2. V trimming: 6 bases; J trimming: 0 bases; junction bases outside the gene matches: 5. Germline CDR1 and CDR2: MNHNY and SVGAGI (reference sequence). The CDR3 consists of 15 residues.

CDR3 bases: TGTGCCAGCAGCTTCATCGCCTTAAGCTCCTACGAGCAGTACTTC. It encodes CASSFIALSSYEQYF. V and J are TRBV11-3 and TRBJ2-7; D uncertain. CDR1 is SGHNT, CDR2 YENEEA, per germline. CDR3 length: 15 amino acids. V was clipped by 3 bases and J by 0 bases, with 12 bases between them.

V usage is TRBV6-4 and J usage is TRBJ2-1; 12 bases fit TRBD2. CDR1 and CDR2 (germline): MRHNA, SNTAGT. V trimming: 3 bases; J trimming: 8 bases; junction bases outside the gene matches: 5. The CDR3 runs to 15 residues. The CDR3 region has the DNA TGTGCCAGCAGTGATACGACTAGCGGGAGCGATGAGCAGTTCTTC. Translated: CASSDTTSGSDEQFF.

The chain carries TRBV12-3 or TRBV12-4 and TRBJ2-7; no reliable D call. This CDR3 spans 11 amino acids. The V end was cut by 2 bases, the J end by 5 bases, with 4 bases between. The CDR3: CASSLQNEQYF. In DNA, the CDR3 is TGTGCCAGCAGTTTACAGAACGAGCAGTACTTC.

The chain recombines TRBV25-1 with TRBJ2-3; D could derive from TRBD1 or TRBD2 (5 bases each). CDR1 and CDR2 from the germline V gene are MGHDK and SYGVNS. The CDR3 spans 16 residues. V gave up 1 base and J gave up 0 bases, with 11 bases separating them. In DNA form, the CDR3 reads TGTGCCAGCAGTGAATCCGGGACGCCTAGCACAGATACGCAGTATTTT. It codes for CASSESGTPSTDTQYF.

The V and J genes are TRBV12-5 and TRBJ2-3; D call uncertain. Germline loops: CDR1 LGHNT, CDR2 FRNRAP. Trimming removed 4 bases at V and 2 bases at J, with 4 bases between. The CDR3 extends over 12 amino acids. Here the CDR3 DNA reads TGTGCTAGTGGTTGGTCCACAGATACGCAGTATTTT. As protein: CASGWSTDTQYF.

The chain links TRBV18 to TRBJ2-1; D is undetermined. CDR1 is KGHSH, CDR2 LQKENI, per germline. Trimming cost V 2 bases and J 0 bases, with 17 bases left between them. The CDR3 runs 18 residues. For the CDR3, the DNA is TGTGCCAGCTCACCAGTGACTCCCGGAACGACCTCCTACAATGAGCAGTTCTTC. Translation: CASSPVTPGTTSYNEQFF.

This sequence joins TRBV18 and TRBJ1-5; tentative D call: TRBD1 (5 bases). This CDR3 comprises 14 residues. The V gene's germline CDR1 is KGHSH and CDR2 LQKENI. V was shortened by 6 bases and J by 1 base, with 10 bases between the two germline ends. The CDR3 loop reads CASSWGRSNQPQHF. CDR3 sequence (DNA): TGTGCCAGCTCGTGGGGCAGAAGCAATCAGCCCCAGCATTTT.

The V and J genes are TRBV18 and TRBJ1-2; D call uncertain. With 3 bases removed from V and 2 bases from J, the gap between germline ends came to 7 bases. CDR3 length: 13 amino acids. CDR1 and CDR2 (germline): KGHSH, LQKENI. CDR3 DNA sequence: TGTGCCAGCTCACCTCGAGAAAACTATGGCTACACCTTC. It encodes CASSPRENYGYTF.

The chain joins TRBV7-9 to TRBJ1-5; unclear D gene. The V and J ends lost 5 bases and 6 bases respectively, with 8 bases between them. CDR3 length: 12 residues. From germline, CDR1 is SEHNR and CDR2 FQNEAQ (reference sequence). For the CDR3, the DNA is TGTGCCAGCAGCAGGGATGGTCAGCCCCAGCATTTT. Translating gives CASSRDGQPQHF.

The chain is built from TRBV9 and TRBJ2-2, with 7 bases fitting TRBD1. Germline V lookup: CDR1 SGDLS, CDR2 YYNGEE. The CDR3 sequence is 15 residues long. V lost 4 bases and J lost 7; bases outside the gene matches: 10. In DNA form, the CDR3 reads TGTGCCAGCAGCAGTATAACAGGGGACATCGGGGAGCTGTTTTTT. Amino acid sequence: CASSSITGDIGELFF.

The chain is built from TRBV7-2 and TRBJ2-1; D is unclear. The V end lost 0 bases, the J end lost 8 bases, and 8 bases lay between the germline ends. The CDR3 sequence is 13 residues long. In germline, CDR1 is SGHTA, CDR2 FQGNSA. The CDR3 reads CASSLAFGDEQFF. The DNA of the CDR3 is TGTGCCAGCAGCTTAGCCTTCGGAGATGAGCAGTTCTTC.

V and J are TRBV5-5 and TRBJ2-2, with 13 positions matching TRBD2. V was pared by 4 bases and J by 6 bases, with 12 bases of the junction left unmatched. CDR1 is SGHKS and CDR2 is YYEKEE in the germline V gene (reference sequence). This CDR3 is built from 18 residues. The CDR3 here is CASSPPGLAGVSAGELFF. CDR3 bases: TGTGCCAGCAGCCCCCCCGGACTAGCGGGAGTAAGCGCCGGGGAGCTGTTTTTT.

The V call is TRBV9, the J call TRBJ1-2, with 9 bases that match TRBD1. V was clipped by 4 bases and J by 6 bases; unmatched bases: 4. Germline V CDR1 and CDR2: SGDLS, YYNGEE. This CDR3 spans 13 amino acids. CDR3 loop: CASSQQGAHGYTF. The DNA for the CDR3 is TGTGCCAGCAGCCAACAGGGGGCGCATGGCTACACCTTC. The full variable domain, rest sourced from reference TRBV9 and TRBJ1-2, is DSGVTQTPKHLITATGQRVTLRCSPRSGDLSVYWYQQSLDQGLQFLIQYYNGEERAKGNILERFSAQQFPDLHSELNLSSLELGDSALYFCASSQQGAHGYTFGSGTRLTVV.

As regards this clone: The germline gene is not matched at one end of the junction; a read error may be the cause. The V and J genes are TRBV4-1 and TRBJ1-1; the D is unclear. The CDR3 covers 16 residues. Germline V gene data show CDR1 as MGHRA and CDR2 as YSYEKL. The DNA of the CDR3 is TGCGCCAGCAGCCAAGATTTGGGCACGGGTACCGTTCGCACCTCTTTT. Translating it yields CASSQDLGTGTVRTSF.

In its sample, this clone was seen once. The rearrangement joins TRBV9 to TRBJ1-2, with D maybe TRBD1 (5 bases). This CDR3 has 14 amino acids. Germline V gives CDR1 SGDLS, CDR2 YYNGEE. The V and J ends lost 0 bases and 4 bases respectively, with 10 bases between them. CDR3 sequence: CASSVATTAYGYTF. DNA of the CDR3: TGTGCCAGCAGCGTAGCTACGACAGCCTATGGCTACACCTTC.

In this sample, this clone turned up a few times. The J gene is TRBJ1-2, the V gene TRBV4-1, with D possibly TRBD1 on 6 matching bases. The V gene lost 0 bases and the J gene lost 3 bases, with 23 bases spanning the gap. CDR3 length: 19 amino acids. In germline, CDR1 is MGHRA, CDR2 YSYEKL. Here the CDR3 DNA reads TGCGCCAGCAGCCAAGAAAGCCGTAACAACAGGGCCCTCTACTATGGCTACACCTTC. Protein sequence: CASSQESRNNRALYYGYTF.

The V call is TRBV3-1 (or the pseudogene TRBV3-2), the J call TRBJ1-4; TRBD1 matches at 11 bases. V lost 4 bases, J lost 7 bases, and 5 bases stayed unmatched. The CDR3 loop spans 15 amino acids. The germline V gene encodes CDR1 LGHDT and CDR2 YNNKEL (reference sequence). The CDR3 here is CASSLRTGGSEKLFF. CDR3 nucleotide sequence: TGTGCCAGCAGCCTACGGACAGGGGGCAGTGAAAAACTGTTTTTT.

This chain connects TRBV28 to TRBJ2-7; no firm D call. CDR3 size: 11 residues. The V gene's germline CDR1 is MDHEN and CDR2 SYDVKM. V lost 1 base, J lost 5 bases, and 3 bases lay in between. CDR3 region: CASSLYHEQYF. The CDR3 coding sequence is TGTGCCAGCAGTTTATACCACGAGCAGTACTTC.